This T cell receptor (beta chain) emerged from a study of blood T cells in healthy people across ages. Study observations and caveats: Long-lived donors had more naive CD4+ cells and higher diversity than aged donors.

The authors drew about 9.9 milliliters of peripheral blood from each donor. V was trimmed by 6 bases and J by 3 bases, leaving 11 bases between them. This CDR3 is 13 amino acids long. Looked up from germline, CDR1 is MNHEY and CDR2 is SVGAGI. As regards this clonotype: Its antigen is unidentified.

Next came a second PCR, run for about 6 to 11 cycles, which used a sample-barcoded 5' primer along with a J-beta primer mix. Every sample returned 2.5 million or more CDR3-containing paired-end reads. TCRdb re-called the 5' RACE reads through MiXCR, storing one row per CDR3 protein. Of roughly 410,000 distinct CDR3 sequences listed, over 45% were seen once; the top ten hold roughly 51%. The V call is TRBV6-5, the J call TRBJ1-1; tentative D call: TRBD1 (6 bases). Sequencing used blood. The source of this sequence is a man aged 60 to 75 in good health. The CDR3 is CASRKDRDTEAFF. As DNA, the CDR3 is TGTGCCAGCAGAAAGGACAGAGACACTGAAGCTTTCTTT.